The rows below give T cell receptor beta chains drawn from one sample of a study of post-analysis software for immune sequencing data. One entry per CDR3 protein, called by TCRdb with MiXCR from the PCR reads. The top ten hold approximately 4.3% of the sample, which has about 820,000 distinct CDR3 sequences, around 53% seen once. Sequencing used blood. Every receptor here comes from a girl aged 5 to 17 with multiple sclerosis. Each CDR3 is given with its conserved first and last residue. Fields, in order: CDR3 DNA, CDR3 protein, J gene, CDR3 length, V gene, clone size, D gene. D genes are given only for firm matches. Size tells how often a clone was seen (once, few, many) or the class of an expanded clone, and some rows leave it out.

cdr3_nt: TGTGCCACGGGTAGGAACGAGCAGTACTTC; cdr3_aa: CATGRNEQYF; j_call: TRBJ2-7; cdr3_length: 10; v_call: TRBV10-3; clone_size: -; d_call: -
cdr3_nt: TGTGCCAGCAGCTTAAGTAGACTAGCGGGAGGCTCCTACAATGAGCAGCTCTTC; cdr3_aa: CASSLSRLAGGSYNEQLF; j_call: TRBJ2-1; cdr3_length: 18; v_call: TRBV7-6; clone_size: once; d_call: TRBD2
cdr3_nt: TGTGCCAGCATCCGGGGGGAGACCCAGTACTTC; cdr3_aa: CASIRGETQYF; j_call: TRBJ2-5; cdr3_length: 11; v_call: TRBV7-9; clone_size: -; d_call: -
cdr3_nt: TGCAGTGCTAGAGAGGCGGCTTACGAGCAGTACTTC; cdr3_aa: CSAREAAYEQYF; j_call: TRBJ2-7; cdr3_length: 12; v_call: TRBV20-1; clone_size: -; d_call: -
cdr3_nt: TGCGCCAGCAGCTTGCTTAGGGGATTGAGGCAAGAGACCCAGTACTTC; cdr3_aa: CASSLLRGLRQETQYF; j_call: TRBJ2-5; cdr3_length: 16; v_call: TRBV5-1; clone_size: -; d_call: -
cdr3_nt: TGCGCCAGCAGCTTGGCCGATAGCGGGACCTACGAGCAGTACTTC; cdr3_aa: CASSLADSGTYEQYF; j_call: TRBJ2-7; cdr3_length: 15; v_call: TRBV5-1; clone_size: -; d_call: TRBD2
cdr3_nt: TGCAGTGCCTATAGCGGGAGTGCGGCAAGCGATGAGCAGTTCTTC; cdr3_aa: CSAYSGSAASDEQFF; j_call: TRBJ2-1; cdr3_length: 15; v_call: TRBV20-1; clone_size: -; d_call: TRBD2
cdr3_nt: TGCAGTGCTAGTAAGACAATTAGTGAAAAACTGTTTTTT; cdr3_aa: CSASKTISEKLFF; j_call: TRBJ1-4; cdr3_length: 13; v_call: TRBV20-1; clone_size: -; d_call: -
cdr3_nt: TGTGCCAGCAGAGCGGACAGGCGGCACAATGAGCAGTTCTTC; cdr3_aa: CASRADRRHNEQFF; j_call: TRBJ2-1; cdr3_length: 14; v_call: TRBV2; clone_size: -; d_call: TRBD1
cdr3_nt: TGCGCCAGCAGCTTACCGGGGCTAGACTACGAGCAGTACTTC; cdr3_aa: CASSLPGLDYEQYF; j_call: TRBJ2-7; cdr3_length: 14; v_call: TRBV5-1; clone_size: -; d_call: -
cdr3_nt: TGCAGTGCTAGAGGGACTAGCGGGAACCCTCGGGACGAGCAGTACTTC; cdr3_aa: CSARGTSGNPRDEQYF; j_call: TRBJ2-7; cdr3_length: 16; v_call: TRBV20-1; clone_size: -; d_call: TRBD2